The 30 T cell receptor beta chains reported below all come from one sample, sequenced in a study of regulatory T cells in long-lasting Graves disease. Sample time point: newly diagnosed GD, antithyroid drugs for less than 3 months. RNA extracted from PBMCs served as the sequencing template. Construction of the TCR beta libraries employed iRepertoire HTBI primers in conjunction with Arm-PCR of CDR3 regions. From the multiplex PCR reads, TCRdb called clonotypes with MiXCR, one entry per CDR3 protein. The data hold a few hundred thousand distinct CDR3 sequences, with 16% observed a single time. The sample also formed part of further work on T cells in Graves' hyperthyroidism and ophthalmopathy.

Sample: peripheral blood mononuclear cells (PBMCs), taken at new diagnosis, from a patient treated with antithyroid drugs. These receptors all stem from a man aged 40-55 years with Graves disease.

The V call is TRBV4-2, the J call TRBJ1-3; D gene uncertain. Germline V gene lookup returns CDR1 LGHNA and CDR2 YNFKEQ. Trimming took off 10 bases at V and 4 bases at J, with 11 bases between the two ends. CDR3 size: 12 residues. CDR3 DNA: TGTGCCACCTCCGGGGTGGGAAACACCATATATTTT. This codes for CATSGVGNTIYF.

This clonotype was seen repeatedly, ten times or more. This chain connects TRBV2 to TRBJ1-4; D gene ambiguous. The germline V gene has CDR1 SNHLY and CDR2 FYNNEI. Deletions cut 7 bases from V and 5 bases from J, with 5 bases between. The CDR3 sequence is 11 residues long. The CDR3: CASNGNEKLFF. Written as DNA, the CDR3 is TGTGCCAGCAACGGGAATGAAAAACTGTTTTTT.

Turning to this clonotype: A single base separates this from a much larger clone, so it may be a read error. The V call is TRBV30, the J call TRBJ2-5, with 9 nucleotides matching TRBD1. CDR1 is GTSNPN and CDR2 is SVGIG in the germline V gene (reference sequence). This CDR3 has 15 residues. The CDR3 DNA is TGTGCCTGGAGTGGGGGACAGGGAGGGGGAGAGACCCAGCACTTC. Translating it yields CAWSGGQGGGETQHF.

This clonotype was found many times. The V and J genes are TRBV2 and TRBJ2-3, with 8 bases identical to TRBD1. The CDR3 covers 14 residues. From germline, CDR1 is SNHLY and CDR2 FYNNEI. J gave up 2 bases and V 4 bases, and 2 bases lay outside the gene matches. Here the CDR3 DNA reads TGTGCCAGCAGTGGACAGGGGAACACAGATACGCAGTATTTT. Its translation is CASSGQGNTDTQYF.

This clonotype was observed many times. This sequence joins TRBV18 and TRBJ2-6; the D gene could be TRBD1 or TRBD2 (5 bases each). The CDR3 length is 14 residues. Germline values: CDR1 KGHSH, CDR2 LQKENI. V lost 6 bases and J 5 bases, leaving 11 bases between the germline ends. Here the CDR3 DNA reads TGTGCCAGCTCGGGGGTTAGTTGGGCCAACGTCCTGACTTTC. Translating gives CASSGVSWANVLTF.

V usage is TRBV18 and J usage is TRBJ2-7; TRBD1 agrees at 7 bases. CDR3 length equals 17 residues. Germline V lookup: CDR1 KGHSH, CDR2 LQKENI. Trimming cost V 2 bases and J 0 bases; bases outside gene matches: 10. CDR3 bases: TGTGCCAGCTCACCAAAATTCATGCAGGGGGACTCCTACGAGCAGTACTTC. As protein: CASSPKFMQGDSYEQYF.

CDR3 sequence: CASSLTANRGLGGYTF. For the CDR3, the DNA is TGCGCCAGCAGCTTAACGGCGAACAGGGGGCTAGGTGGCTACACCTTC. The chain employs TRBV5-1 and TRBJ1-2; 9 nucleotides agree with TRBD1. The germline V gene has CDR1 SGHRS and CDR2 YFSETQ. The CDR3 is 16 amino acids. V shed 2 bases, J shed 7 bases, and the junction held 12 bases outside the gene matches.

With regard to this clonotype: Just one base apart from a much larger clone, this may be a read error. The genes are TRBV7-6 and TRBJ2-5; no reliable D call. Germline V CDR1 and CDR2: SGHVS, FNYEAQ. There are 14 residues in the CDR3. This CDR3 is CASSPTHFQETRYF. The CDR3 DNA reads as TGTGCCAGCAGCCCCACGCACTTCCAAGAGACCCGGTACTTC.

CDR3 nucleotides: TGTGCCAGCAGTTTATCTAGGGCGGGATCCTACGAGCAGTACTTC. Translating it yields CASSLSRAGSYEQYF. This chain connects TRBV27 to TRBJ2-7, with TRBD2 as a possible D gene (6 bases). The CDR3 length is 15 residues. Trimming removed 0 bases at V and 1 base at J, with 10 bases between. Germline loops: CDR1 MNHEY, CDR2 SMNVEV (reference sequence).

This clonotype was detected many times. DNA for the CDR3: TGTGCCACCAGTGAAAATATAGCGGGGGGGCGGGCAGATACGCAGTATTTT. Protein: CATSENIAGGRADTQYF. The chain employs TRBV24-1 and TRBJ2-3; 11 positions agree with TRBD2. V gave up 4 bases and J gave up 4 bases; unmatched junction bases: 9. The CDR3 is 17 residues long. Germline V lookup: CDR1 KGHDR, CDR2 SFDVKD.

This clonotype turned up a few times. V usage is TRBV2 and J usage is TRBJ2-2; 7 nucleotides line up with TRBD1. The junction had 0 bases not matched to a gene; V was cut back by 6 bases and J by 8 bases. Germline CDR1 is SNHLY and CDR2 is FYNNEI. CDR3 length: 11 amino acids. CDR3 DNA: TGTGCCAGCAGGGACAGGGGGGAGCTGTTTTTT. Translating it yields CASRDRGELFF.

In this sample, this clonotype turned up many times. The V and J genes are TRBV7-8 and TRBJ2-3, with 10 bases matching TRBD2. J was trimmed by 5 bases and V by 5 bases; bases with no gene match: 10. Germline CDR1 SGHVS, CDR2 FQNEAQ. CDR3 length equals 16 residues. The CDR3 coding sequence is TGTGCCAGCAGCCAGACTAGCGGGCTCCGCCAAGATACGCAGTATTTT. It is translated as CASSQTSGLRQDTQYF. The complete variable domain, with remaining parts taken from reference TRBV7-8 and TRBJ2-3, reads GAGVSQSPRYKVAKRGQDVALRCDPISGHVSLFWYQQALGQGPEFLTYFQNEAQLDKSGLPSDRFFAERPEGSVSTLKIQRTQQEDSAVYLCASSQTSGLRQDTQYFGPGTRLTVL.

This clonotype was detected only a few times. J is TRBJ1-2 and V is TRBV18; D is ambiguous. Trimming removed 4 bases at V and 7 bases at J, with 19 bases between. The CDR3 runs 15 residues. Per the germline V gene, CDR1 is KGHSH and CDR2 is LQKENI. The CDR3, as DNA: TGTGCCAGCTCACAAGCCGGGATTCCTACGCCTGGCTACACCTTC. It codes for CASSQAGIPTPGYTF.

This clonotype came up many times. The CDR3 is CASSSSGTGVNQPQHF. The CDR3 DNA reads TGTGCCAGCAGTTCGAGTGGGACAGGGGTCAATCAGCCCCAGCATTTT. The rearrangement links TRBV12-3 or TRBV12-4 to TRBJ1-5; 10 bases are shared with TRBD1. This CDR3 has 16 residues. Germline trimming cut 4 bases from V and 3 bases from J; bases unmatched to any gene: 6.

There are a few counts of this clonotype. The chain employs TRBV5-1 and TRBJ1-2; 9 bases match TRBD1. Looked up from germline, CDR1 is SGHRS and CDR2 is YFSETQ. V trimming: 4 bases; J trimming: 4 bases; junction bases outside the gene matches: 5. The CDR3 contains 14 residues. The CDR3 reads CASSPRGQGYGYTF. CDR3 nucleotide sequence: TGCGCCAGCAGCCCACGGGGACAGGGCTATGGCTACACCTTC.

This clonotype came up many times. The chain carries TRBV11-2 and TRBJ2-5, with 12 bases lining up with TRBD1. With V trimmed by 7 bases and J by 5 bases, 8 bases remained unmatched. Germline CDR1 and CDR2: SGHAT and FQNNGV. The CDR3 spans 15 residues. The CDR3 DNA sequence: TGTGCCAGCACCAGGGGGGGACAGGGGGCTGAGACCCAGTACTTC. This encodes CASTRGGQGAETQYF.

This clonotype was picked up many times. The chain carries TRBV11-3 and TRBJ2-1, with unresolved D. In germline, CDR1 is SGHNT, CDR2 YENEEA. This CDR3 contains 11 residues. V shed 2 bases and J shed 8 bases, with 4 bases lying between them. CDR3 sequence (DNA): TGTGCCAGCAGCTTACTCGATGAGCAGTTCTTC. This codes for CASSLLDEQFF.

This clonotype has a count of ten or more. The DNA of the CDR3 is TGCGCCAGCAGCTTAGGAGACGGGTACGAGCAGTACTTC. Its protein is CASSLGDGYEQYF. The chain recombines TRBV5-1 with TRBJ2-7, with D uncertain. V was trimmed by 2 bases and J by 4 bases, leaving 10 bases between them. The CDR3 sequence is 13 residues long. Germline loops: CDR1 SGHRS, CDR2 YFSETQ.

This clonotype was found a few times. As DNA, the CDR3 is TGTGCCACCAGCAGAGATGTTGGCAGCTATGGCTACACCTTC. Its protein product is CATSRDVGSYGYTF. The chain joins TRBV15 to TRBJ1-2; D not certain. Germline CDR1 reads LNHNV; CDR2 reads YYDKDF (reference sequence). The CDR3 spans 14 residues. V was cut by 0 bases and J by 4 bases, with 9 bases left in between. Together with reference TRBV15 and TRBJ1-2, the CDR3 gives the full variable domain: DAMVIQNPRYQVTQFGKPVTLSCSQTLNHNVMYWYQQKSSQAPKLLFHYYDKDFNNEADTPDNFQSRRPNTSFCFLDIRSPGLGDTAMYLCATSRDVGSYGYTFGSGTRLTVV.

The chain couples TRBV19 to TRBJ2-7, with TRBD1 identical over 10 bases. The V gene's germline CDR1 is LNHDA and CDR2 SQIVND (reference sequence). V shed 5 bases and J 3 bases; nucleotides not matched to a gene: 4. The CDR3 totals 14 residues. Here the CDR3 DNA reads TGTGCCAGTAGTGCGGGACAGGGGCGCTACGAGCAGTACTTC. Residues: CASSAGQGRYEQYF.

This clonotype was seen at least ten times. This chain uses TRBV5-4 with TRBJ1-4, with 8 nucleotides matching TRBD1. This CDR3 comprises 15 residues. Per the germline V gene, CDR1 is SGHNT and CDR2 is YYREEE (reference sequence). The trim removed 4 bases at V and 8 bases at J, leaving 10 bases unmatched. Written as DNA, the CDR3 is TGTGCCAGCAGCCGTCAGGACAGGGAAGGGGAAAAACTGTTTTTT. This encodes CASSRQDREGEKLFF.

This clonotype was counted a few times. The genes are TRBV3-1 and TRBJ1-6; D is unresolved. Trimming took off 0 bases at V and 7 bases at J, with 4 bases between the two ends. From germline, CDR1 is LGHDT and CDR2 YNNKEL (reference sequence). This CDR3 has 13 amino acids. CDR3 amino acids: CASSQEGNSPLHF. The CDR3 DNA reads as TGTGCCAGCAGCCAAGAGGGGAATTCACCCCTCCACTTT.

This clonotype was recorded many times. The DNA for the CDR3 is TGTGCCAGCAGCCGAGACCTTCGACGGGAAGGCATTCAGTACTTC. It translates to CASSRDLRREGIQYF. The chain recombines TRBV3-1 with TRBJ2-4; D is possibly TRBD2 (5 bases). Trimming pared 4 bases from V and 9 bases from J, leaving 19 bases between. CDR1 and CDR2 from the germline V gene are LGHDT and YNNKEL (reference sequence). The length of the CDR3 is 15 residues.

V and J are TRBV12-3 or TRBV12-4 and TRBJ2-3, with D unclear. This CDR3 is built from 14 residues. The V and J ends lost 6 bases and 0 bases respectively, with 10 bases between them. CDR3 coding DNA: TGTGCCAGCAGCCTCTCCCGAAGCACAGATACGCAGTATTTT. It translates to CASSLSRSTDTQYF.

The gene calls are TRBV7-9 and TRBJ2-7; D not certain. The CDR3 is 14 amino acids. Looked up from germline, CDR1 is SEHNR and CDR2 is FQNEAQ (reference sequence). Between the trimmed V and J ends, which lost 5 bases and 2 bases, there was a span of 13 bases. DNA of the CDR3: TGTGCCAGCAGCCCTAGGGTTTCTACCTACGAGCAGTACTTC. Translated: CASSPRVSTYEQYF.

Points on this clonotype: At one of its ends the junction is not consistent with the germline gene, which may arise from a read error. V and J are TRBV7-7 and TRBJ2-2; D is undetermined. CDR1 and CDR2 from the germline V gene are SSHAT and FNYEAQ (reference sequence). This CDR3 comprises 13 residues. CDR3 in DNA: TGTGCTAGCAGCTTAGAGTTCACCGGGGAGCTGTTTTTT. It codes for CASSLEFTGELFF.

The table lists this clonotype with many counts. The V gene is TRBV6-9, the J gene TRBJ2-7, with 7 bases identical to TRBD1. The V segment lost 3 bases and the J segment 3 bases; nucleotides outside the gene matches: 8. CDR3 length: 15 amino acids. Germline values: CDR1 MNHGY, CDR2 SVAAGI. For the CDR3, the DNA is TGTGCCAGCAGTTACACACCGGGACAGATCTACGAGCAGTACTTC. Amino acids: CASSYTPGQIYEQYF.

This clonotype was observed at least ten times. The chain combines TRBV20-1 with TRBJ2-7; D gene uncertain. The germline V gene has CDR1 DFQATT and CDR2 SNEGSKA (reference sequence). Trimming cost V 3 bases and J 2 bases, with 14 bases left between them. The CDR3 covers 14 residues. In DNA, the CDR3 is TGCAGTGCTAGTCTGCCTAAGGATCCCTACGAGCAGTACTTC. Its translation: CSASLPKDPYEQYF.

The J gene is TRBJ2-6, the V gene TRBV2; 8 nucleotides align to TRBD1. The CDR3 has 18 amino acids. The germline V gene has CDR1 SNHLY and CDR2 FYNNEI. V trimming: 5 bases; J trimming: 0 bases; junction bases outside the gene matches: 9. The CDR3, as DNA: TGTGCCAGCAGTCGGCGGACAGGGCTCCGCTCTGGGGCCAACGTCCTGACTTTC. Its translation is CASSRRTGLRSGANVLTF.

This clonotype showed up many times. The chain carries TRBV7-9 and TRBJ2-7; tentative D call: TRBD2 (5 bases). The CDR3 extends over 12 amino acids. Trimming stripped 3 bases from V and 13 bases from J, with 16 bases between. Germline V gene lookup returns CDR1 SEHNR and CDR2 FQNEAQ (reference sequence). The CDR3 sequence is CASSFSDGGLYF. CDR3 nucleotides: TGTGCCAGCAGCTTTTCGGACGGAGGCCTATACTTC.